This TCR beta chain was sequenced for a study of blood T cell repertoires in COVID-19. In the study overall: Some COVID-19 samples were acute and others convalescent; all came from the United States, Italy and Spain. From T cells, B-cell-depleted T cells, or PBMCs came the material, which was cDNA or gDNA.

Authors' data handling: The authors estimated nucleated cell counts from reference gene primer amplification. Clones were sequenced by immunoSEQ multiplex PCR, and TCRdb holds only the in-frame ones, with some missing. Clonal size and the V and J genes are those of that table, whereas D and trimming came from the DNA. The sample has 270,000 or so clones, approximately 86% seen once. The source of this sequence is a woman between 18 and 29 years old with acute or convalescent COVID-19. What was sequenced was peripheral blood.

This chain's CDR3 is CASSRRETQYF. Here the CDR3 DNA reads TGTGCCAGCAGCCGGAGGGAGACCCAGTACTTC. The V call is TRBV6-2 or TRBV6-3, the J call TRBJ2-5; tentative D call: TRBD2 (5 bases). The CDR3 runs to 11 residues. Germline loops: CDR1 MNHEY, CDR2 SVGEGT. With 6 bases removed from V and 5 bases from J, the gap between germline ends came to 7 bases.